This TCR beta chain originates from a study of blood T cells in healthy people across ages. Study-wide points: The study found more naive CD4+ cells and higher diversity in long-lived than aged donors.

Concerning this clonotype: The antigen remains unidentified.

A second PCR of 7 to 11 cycles used a sample-barcoded 5' primer and a J-beta primer mix. TCRdb re-called the 5' RACE reads with MiXCR, one entry per CDR3 protein. Of approximately 960,000 distinct CDR3 sequences listed, just under 30% are singletons. The same sample was also used in a study of T cells of mothers and their children. From that report: Mothers and children who were related shared slightly more overlap than unrelated pairs, but not significantly more.

The source of this sequence is a middle-aged woman in good health. Sequenced: blood.

CDR3 residues: CASSTPSRGAAFF. CDR3 bases: TGTGCCAGCAGTACCCCTTCGAGGGGCGCGGCTTTCTTT. The chain carries TRBV28 and TRBJ1-1; a weak D match, TRBD1 (5 bases). The CDR3 is 13 amino acids. Trimming pared 5 bases from V and 11 bases from J, leaving 18 bases between. Looked up from germline, CDR1 is MDHEN and CDR2 is SYDVKM. Full variable domain (remainder filled in from reference TRBV28 and TRBJ1-1): DVKVTQSSRYLVKRTGEKVFLECVQDMDHENMFWYRQDPGLGLRLIYFSYDVKMKEKGDIPEGYSVSREKKERFSLILESASTNQTSMYLCASSTPSRGAAFFGQGTRLTVV.